One sample yielded the 6 T cell receptor beta chains listed below, sequenced in a study of blood T cell repertoires in COVID-19. TCRdb's copy holds only in-frame clones and misses some; the assay was immunoSEQ multiplex PCR. The sample has approximately 150,000 clones; about four fifths are singletons. Sequencing used peripheral blood. These receptors originate from a man aged 65 to 85 who had recovered from COVID-19.

This clone has only a few counts. J is TRBJ1-1 and V is TRBV6-6; D not certain. In germline, CDR1 is MNHNY, CDR2 SVGAGI (reference sequence). Deletions cut 6 bases from V and 0 bases from J, with 8 bases between. The CDR3 loop spans 13 amino acids. The DNA for the CDR3 is TGTGCCAGCAGAAGAGGGTTGAACACTGAAGCTTTCTTT. It yields the protein CASRRGLNTEAFF.

This chain uses TRBV30 with TRBJ1-1; TRBD1 agrees at 9 bases. J was trimmed by 1 base and V by 7 bases; bases with no gene match: 7. The CDR3 contains 14 residues. Germline V gene lookup returns CDR1 GTSNPN and CDR2 SVGIG (reference sequence). The DNA of the CDR3 is TGTGCCTTAAACAGGGGGCTGGGGAACACTGAAGCTTTCTTT. Its protein is CALNRGLGNTEAFF.

The rearrangement joins TRBV25-1 to TRBJ1-5, with D possibly TRBD1 on 6 matching bases. V was clipped by 8 bases and J by 2 bases, with 16 bases between them. The length of the CDR3 is 15 residues. Germline V gene data show CDR1 as MGHDK and CDR2 as SYGVNS. CDR3 amino acids: CASGTGLFGNQPQHF. The CDR3 coding sequence is TGTGCCAGCGGCACAGGGTTGTTCGGCAATCAGCCCCAGCATTTT.

The V gene is TRBV6-5, the J gene TRBJ1-2; no firm D call. Between the trimmed V and J ends, which lost 4 bases and 7 bases, there was a span of 16 bases. Looked up from germline, CDR1 is MNHEY and CDR2 is SVGAGI. The CDR3 contains 14 residues. CDR3 bases: TGTGCCAGCAGTTCTGCCCGGGGTTGGGGTGGCTACACCTTC. This encodes CASSSARGWGGYTF.

This chain uses TRBV5-6 with TRBJ1-2; D uncertain. The CDR3 contains 13 residues. Germline V CDR1 and CDR2: SGHDT, YYEEEE. Trimming removed 4 bases at V and 1 base at J, with 8 bases between. CDR3 sequence: CASSPSSNYGYTF. The CDR3 DNA sequence: TGTGCCAGCAGCCCGTCGAGTAACTATGGCTACACCTTC.

This chain joins TRBV11-2 and TRBJ2-2; TRBD1 aligns across 9 bases. Losses at the gene ends were 5 bases for V and 6 bases for J; bases not matched to a gene: 13. CDR3 length: 17 amino acids. The germline gives CDR1 SGHAT, CDR2 FQNNGV. DNA for the CDR3: TGTGCCAGCAGCCCTTTTCAGGAGACAGGGGGTTCCGGGGAGCTGTTTTTT. Translating gives CASSPFQETGGSGELFF.